The T cell receptor (beta chain) described here comes from a study of cytotoxic CD8 clonotypes in ibrutinib-treated CLL. Findings and limits, study-wide: Sustained-remission and progressing patients had unequal sampling times.

Trimming took 5 bases from V and 5 from J, leaving 17 bases between them. Per the germline V gene, CDR1 is SGHNT and CDR2 is YENEEA. This CDR3 has 15 amino acids. Profiled with immunoSEQ multiplex PCR; TCRdb holds only in-frame clones, not every one. The sample records several thousand clones, approximately 74% being singletons. To note about this clone: Its antigen is currently unknown.

Sequencing used PBMCs, obtained before ibrutinib treatment. The chain carries TRBV11-3 and TRBJ2-3; possible D gene TRBD2, 6 bases. This clonotype was obtained from a human donor with chronic lymphocytic leukemia. CDR3 DNA: TGTGCCAGCAGCCCACGGACCCACGGGGGAGATACGCAGTATTTT. It yields the protein CASSPRTHGGDTQYF. Full variable domain (rest looked up from reference TRBV11-3 and TRBJ2-3): EAGVVQSPRYKIIEKKQPVAFWCNPISGHNTLYWYLQNLGQGPELLIRYENEEAVDDSQLPKDRFSAERLKGVDSTLKIQPAELGDSAVYLCASSPRTHGGDTQYFGPGTRLTVL.